This T cell receptor beta chain was documented in a study of spatial heterogeneity in lung cancer. Germline V gene data show CDR1 as LNHDA and CDR2 as SQIVND (reference sequence). The CDR3 loop spans 15 amino acids. This clonotype was picked up many times. One junction end does not reproduce the germline sequence, and a read error may be involved. A single record per CDR3 protein comes from TCRdb applying MiXCR to the 5' RACE reads. The data contain 45,000 to 55,000 distinct CDR3 sequences, approximately 5.7% of them singletons. Sample time point: sample taken at primary tumor resection. The clonotype was recovered from a male donor with early-stage non-small cell lung cancer. The chain carries TRBV19 and TRBJ1-4; TRBD1 might be the D (6 bases). Sequenced material: PBMCs, taken at surgery. This CDR3 reads CASSIATGTSEKLFF. The CDR3 region has the DNA TGTGCCAGTAGTATCGCGACAGGTACTAGTGAAAAACTGTTTTTT.